Each of the 25 T cell receptor beta chains below was sequenced from the same sample in a study of cytotoxic CD8 clonotypes in ibrutinib-treated CLL. The protocol was immunoSEQ multiplex PCR, while the TCRdb copy is restricted to in-frame clones and leaves out a portion. The sample has around 70,000 clones; less than 95% are singletons. The specimen was PBMCs, collected after 12 months of ibrutinib treatment. The receptors originated from a human donor with chronic lymphocytic leukemia.

The chain couples TRBV7-9 to TRBJ2-3; no definite D call. CDR3 size: 15 residues. V was pared by 0 bases and J by 7 bases, with 14 bases between. CDR1 SEHNR and CDR2 FQNEAQ come from the germline V gene (reference sequence). The CDR3 nucleotides read TGTGCCAGCAGCTTAGCGCTGGTAGTAACAAATACGCAGTATTTT. This sequence encodes CASSLALVVTNTQYF.

The J gene is TRBJ2-5, the V gene TRBV7-9; possible D gene TRBD1, 6 bases. The CDR3 spans 15 residues. CDR1 and CDR2 from the germline V gene are SEHNR and FQNEAQ (reference sequence). The V end was cut by 6 bases, the J end by 4 bases, with 18 bases between. CDR3 in amino acids: CASRPKHRVSETQYF. DNA of the CDR3: TGTGCCAGCAGACCCAAACACAGGGTTTCAGAGACCCAGTACTTC.

V and J are TRBV19 and TRBJ1-3, with D maybe TRBD1 (6 bases). The V gene's germline CDR1 is LNHDA and CDR2 SQIVND (reference sequence). CDR3 size: 17 residues. Trimming cost V 5 bases and J 4 bases, with 21 bases left between them. The CDR3 here is CASSPLRGANPGNTIYF. In DNA form, the CDR3 reads TGTGCCAGTAGTCCGCTCCGGGGGGCGAATCCCGGAAACACCATATATTTT.

The chain uses TRBV7-2 and TRBJ2-7; maybe TRBD1 (5 bases). CDR1 and CDR2 (germline): SGHTA, FQGNSA. The CDR3 contains 13 residues. V was clipped by 3 bases and J by 3 bases, with 9 bases between them. For the CDR3, the DNA is TGTGCCAGCAGCTTTAGGACAAACTACGAGCAGTACTTC. This codes for CASSFRTNYEQYF. Variable domain in full (rest from reference TRBV7-2 and TRBJ2-7): GAGVSQSPSNKVTEKGKDVELRCDPISGHTALYWYRQSLGQGLEFLIYFQGNSAPDKSGLPSDRFSAERTGGSVSTLTIQRTQQEDSAVYLCASSFRTNYEQYFGPGTRLTVT.

This clone showed up just once. V gene TRBV4-3 combines with J gene TRBJ2-1, with D possibly TRBD2 on 6 matching bases. V lost 4 bases and J 4 bases, leaving 14 bases between the germline ends. The V gene's germline CDR1 is LGHNA and CDR2 YSLEER. The CDR3 sequence is 15 residues long. In DNA form, the CDR3 reads TGCGCCAGCAGCCCGGGGGAGGCAAAGTACAATGAGCAGTTCTTC. The encoded protein is CASSPGEAKYNEQFF.

The V call is TRBV6-1, the J call TRBJ1-1; 7 bases map to TRBD1. The CDR3 sequence is 13 residues long. The germline CDR1 and CDR2 sequences are MNHNS and SASEGT. Trimming took 5 bases from V and 5 from J; bases not matched to a gene: 5. CDR3 bases: TGTGCCAGCAGTCCAGGGGGGGGGACTGAAGCTTTCTTT. Amino acids: CASSPGGGTEAFF.

V usage is TRBV28 and J usage is TRBJ1-5; D unclear. V dropped 5 bases and J dropped 4 bases, with 9 bases sitting between them. CDR3 length: 13 amino acids. CDR1 MDHEN and CDR2 SYDVKM come from the germline V gene. The DNA for the CDR3 is TGTGCCAGCAGTGACACCAGGAATCAGCCCCAGCATTTT. Encoded protein: CASSDTRNQPQHF.

The chain recombines TRBV11-3 with TRBJ2-2, with 7 bases that match TRBD1. Germline assignment: CDR1 SGHNT and CDR2 YENEEA. CDR3 length equals 16 residues. V dropped 3 bases and J dropped 7; count of bases not matched to a gene: 11. CDR3 sequence: CASSFVGGSNHGELFF. DNA for the CDR3: TGTGCCAGCAGCTTTGTAGGGGGCTCTAACCACGGGGAGCTGTTTTTT.

J is TRBJ1-4 and V is TRBV2; D gene ambiguous. Per the germline V gene, CDR1 is SNHLY and CDR2 is FYNNEI. V lost 8 bases and J 4 bases, leaving 11 bases between the germline ends. CDR3 length equals 13 residues. CDR3 residues: CASFEGLNEKLFF. CDR3 nucleotides: TGTGCCAGCTTTGAGGGCCTTAATGAAAAACTGTTTTTT.

The rearrangement uses TRBV13 and TRBJ2-7, with a possible D match to TRBD1 (6 bases). This CDR3 has 14 residues. V was shortened by 3 bases and J by 3 bases, with 12 bases between the two germline ends. Germline assignment: CDR1 PRHDT and CDR2 FYEKMQ (reference sequence). CDR3 protein: CASSLVQGIYEQYF. The CDR3 nucleotides read TGTGCCAGCAGCTTGGTCCAGGGGATCTACGAGCAGTACTTC.

The J gene is TRBJ2-1, the V gene TRBV9; no clear D gene. V shed 0 bases and J shed 10 bases, with 5 bases lying between them. The CDR3 consists of 11 residues. Germline lookup yields CDR1 SGDLS and CDR2 YYNGEE. The CDR3 loop is CASSVGLEQFF. The CDR3 nucleotides read TGTGCCAGCAGCGTAGGGCTAGAGCAGTTCTTC.

The chain is built from TRBV10-1 and TRBJ2-3; D perhaps matches TRBD1 (7 bases). CDR3 length: 16 amino acids. The germline CDR1 and CDR2 sequences are WNHNN and SYGVQD (reference sequence). V was pared by 1 base and J by 4 bases, with 15 bases between. The DNA of the CDR3 is TGCGCCAGCAGTGAGTTAGACAGGGACTTTGCAGATACGCAGTATTTT. It specifies CASSELDRDFADTQYF.

V usage is TRBV7-3 and J usage is TRBJ2-1; no reliable D call. The germline V gene encodes CDR1 SGHTA and CDR2 FQGTGA. The length of the CDR3 is 13 residues. V was cut by 2 bases and J by 6 bases, with 8 bases left in between. CDR3 in amino acids: CASSLGPSNEQFF. The CDR3 nucleotides read TGTGCCAGCAGCTTAGGGCCATCCAATGAGCAGTTCTTC.

The CDR3 is CASSPYRGYGYTF. The CDR3 nucleotides read TGTGCCAGCAGTCCTTACAGGGGCTATGGCTACACCTTC. J is TRBJ1-2 and V is TRBV27; 7 nucleotides match TRBD1. Germline V CDR1 and CDR2: MNHEY, SMNVEV (reference sequence). This CDR3 spans 13 amino acids. V dropped 5 bases and J dropped 4; count of bases not matched to a gene: 4.

CDR3 in DNA: TGTGCCAGTAGTTTCGGACTAGCGGCAATCTACGAGCAGTACTTC. It specifies CASSFGLAAIYEQYF. The chain links TRBV19 to TRBJ2-7; 10 bases fit TRBD2. The junction had 7 bases not matched to a gene; V was cut back by 5 bases and J by 3 bases. The CDR3 contains 15 residues. Germline V CDR1 and CDR2: LNHDA, SQIVND (reference sequence).

This chain connects TRBV7-2 to TRBJ2-7, with 12 bases fitting TRBD2. Trimming cost V 1 base and J 3 bases; bases outside gene matches: 7. Per germline, CDR1 SGHTA and CDR2 FQGNSA. The CDR3 has 17 residues. CDR3 bases: TGTGCCAGCAGCTTAGGGGCTAGCGGGAGGGCCATCTACGAGCAGTACTTC. Translated, it gives CASSLGASGRAIYEQYF. Filled out from reference TRBV7-2 and TRBJ2-7, the complete variable domain reads GAGVSQSPSNKVTEKGKDVELRCDPISGHTALYWYRQSLGQGLEFLIYFQGNSAPDKSGLPSDRFSAERTGGSVSTLTIQRTQQEDSAVYLCASSLGASGRAIYEQYFGPGTRLTVT.

The chain combines TRBV5-5 with TRBJ2-1, with 10 positions matching TRBD2. V shed 4 bases, J shed 5 bases, and the junction held 6 bases outside the gene matches. Germline CDR1 is SGHKS and CDR2 is YYEKEE (reference sequence). The length of the CDR3 is 15 residues. CDR3 coding DNA: TGTGCCAGCAGCCCAACTAGCGGGACGAACAATGAGCAGTTCTTC. Its protein product is CASSPTSGTNNEQFF.

The CDR3 nucleotides read TGTGCCAGTAGTATAGGTCGACAGGGCGAAGTCTACGAGCAGTACTTC. This translates into CASSIGRQGEVYEQYF. V is TRBV19 and J is TRBJ2-7, with 7 nucleotides matching TRBD1. V shed 1 base and J 3 bases; nucleotides not matched to a gene: 9. The CDR3 has 16 amino acids. From germline, CDR1 is LNHDA and CDR2 SQIVND (reference sequence).

This sequence joins TRBV28 and TRBJ1-1, with a weak D call TRBD1 (6 bases). V lost 6 bases to trimming and J lost 2 bases, with 10 bases between them. This CDR3 contains 13 residues. Germline V CDR1 and CDR2: MDHEN, SYDVKM. CDR3 sequence reads: CASSDRINTEAFF. CDR3 nucleotide sequence: TGTGCCAGCAGCGACAGGATTAACACTGAAGCTTTCTTT.

V is TRBV27 and J is TRBJ1-5; no firm D call. The V gene lost 3 bases and the J gene lost 2 bases, with 5 bases spanning the gap. From germline, CDR1 is MNHEY and CDR2 SMNVEV (reference sequence). The CDR3 runs 13 residues. The CDR3 is CASSFWGNQPQHF. The CDR3 DNA reads as TGTGCCAGCAGTTTTTGGGGCAATCAGCCCCAGCATTTT.

The J gene is TRBJ2-3, the V gene TRBV7-9; TRBD2 agrees at 9 bases. The junction had 9 bases not matched to a gene; V was cut back by 5 bases and J by 3 bases. The V gene's germline CDR1 is SEHNR and CDR2 FQNEAQ (reference sequence). The CDR3 totals 16 residues. The CDR3 DNA follows: TGTGCCAGCAGCGTACTTCGAGCGGGAGGAACAGATACGCAGTATTTT. Translated: CASSVLRAGGTDTQYF.

The rearrangement joins TRBV29-1 to TRBJ1-5; no reliable D call. The V end was cut by 4 bases, the J end by 2 bases, with 9 bases between. This CDR3 comprises 13 residues. Looked up from germline, CDR1 is SQVTM and CDR2 is ANQGSEA. The CDR3 bases are TGCAGCGTTGCCAGTTGGCGCAATCAGCCCCAGCATTTT. Its protein is CSVASWRNQPQHF.

The V call is TRBV19, the J call TRBJ1-5, with D possibly being TRBD1 (6 bases). The CDR3 has 12 residues. V dropped 8 bases and J dropped 5 bases, with 10 bases sitting between them. From germline, CDR1 is LNHDA and CDR2 SQIVND (reference sequence). This chain's CDR3 is CASGDTYQPQHF. In DNA form, the CDR3 reads TGTGCCAGTGGGGACACCTATCAGCCCCAGCATTTT.

The chain has TRBV5-7 and TRBJ2-7; D is uncertain. TRBV5-7 is an ORF; its function is uncertain. V was shortened by 10 bases and J by 12 bases, with 11 bases between the two germline ends. This CDR3 has 8 amino acids. The CDR3 DNA is TGTGCCGTCGTCAAGGGGTACTTC. Encoded protein: CAVVKGYF.

The chain recombines TRBV10-1 with TRBJ2-1; TRBD2 matches 7 bases. The germline V gene has CDR1 WNHNN and CDR2 SYGVQD (reference sequence). With V trimmed by 1 base and J by 2 bases, 5 bases remained unmatched. The length of the CDR3 is 16 residues. DNA for the CDR3: TGCGCCAGCAGTGAGTTGTCTGGGGGGGCCTACAATGAGCAGTTCTTC. As protein: CASSELSGGAYNEQFF.